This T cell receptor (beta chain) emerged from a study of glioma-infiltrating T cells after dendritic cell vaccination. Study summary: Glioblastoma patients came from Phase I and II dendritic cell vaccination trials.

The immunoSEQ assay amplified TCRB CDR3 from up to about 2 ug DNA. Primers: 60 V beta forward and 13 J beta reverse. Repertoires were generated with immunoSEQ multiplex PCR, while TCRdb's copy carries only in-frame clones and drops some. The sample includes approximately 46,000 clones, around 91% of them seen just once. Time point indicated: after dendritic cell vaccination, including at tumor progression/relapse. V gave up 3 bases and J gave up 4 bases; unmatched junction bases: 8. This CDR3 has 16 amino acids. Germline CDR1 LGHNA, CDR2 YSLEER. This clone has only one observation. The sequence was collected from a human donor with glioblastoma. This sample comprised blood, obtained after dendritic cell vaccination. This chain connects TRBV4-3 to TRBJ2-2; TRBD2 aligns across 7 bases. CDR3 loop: CASSHTRPGGTGELFF. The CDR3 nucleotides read TGCGCCAGCAGCCACACGAGGCCGGGGGGCACCGGGGAGCTGTTTTTT.